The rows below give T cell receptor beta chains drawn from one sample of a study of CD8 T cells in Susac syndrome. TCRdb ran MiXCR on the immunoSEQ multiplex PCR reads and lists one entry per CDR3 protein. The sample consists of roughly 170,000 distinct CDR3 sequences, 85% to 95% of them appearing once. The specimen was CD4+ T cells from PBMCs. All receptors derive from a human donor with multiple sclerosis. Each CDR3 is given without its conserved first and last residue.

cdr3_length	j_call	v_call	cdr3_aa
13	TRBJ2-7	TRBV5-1	ASSWRAGGLDEQY
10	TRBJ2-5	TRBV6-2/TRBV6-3	ASSYGFQTQY
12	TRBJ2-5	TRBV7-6	ASSLEGGWETQY
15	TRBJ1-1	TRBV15	ATSRSVRQGATTEAF
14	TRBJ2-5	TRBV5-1	ASSLVAGGFQETQY
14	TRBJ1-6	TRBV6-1	ASSELGSLYNSPLH
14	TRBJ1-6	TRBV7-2	ASSLENRGLGSPLH
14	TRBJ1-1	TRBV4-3	ASRRTGGAMNTEAF
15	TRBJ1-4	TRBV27	ASSPGQGKWGNEKLF
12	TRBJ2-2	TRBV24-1	ATRGQGASGELF
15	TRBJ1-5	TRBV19	ASSITGTQPFNQPQH
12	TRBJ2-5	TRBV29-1	SVVGTGEWETQY
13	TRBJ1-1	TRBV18	ASSKTQGMNTEAF
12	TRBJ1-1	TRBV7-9	ASSLTGGRSEAF
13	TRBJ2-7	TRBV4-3	ASSPHDGGGYEQY
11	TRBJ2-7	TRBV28	ASSTIDSPPQY
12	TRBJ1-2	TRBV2	ASSEFGRSYGYT
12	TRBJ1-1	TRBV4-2	ASSQLTTATEAF
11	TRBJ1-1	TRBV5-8	ASSLDHKTSAF
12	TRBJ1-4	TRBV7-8	ASTEGRGREKLF
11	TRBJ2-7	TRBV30	AWRVGAGVEQY
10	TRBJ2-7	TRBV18	ASSPPSYEQY
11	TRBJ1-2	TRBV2	ATLTGREGGYT
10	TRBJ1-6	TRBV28	ASSPLTSPLH
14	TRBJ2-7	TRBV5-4	ASSSSSGGASYEQY
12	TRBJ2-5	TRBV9	ASSTQPYQETQY
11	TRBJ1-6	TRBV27	ASSLIRDSPLH
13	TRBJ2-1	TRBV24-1	ATSAWGADGDEQF
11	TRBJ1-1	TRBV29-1	SVLRGETTEAF
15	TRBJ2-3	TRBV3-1	ASSHQVLAGVIDTQY
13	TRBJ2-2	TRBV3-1	ASSRAGKSTGELF
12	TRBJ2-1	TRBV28	ATTPGLGGYEQF
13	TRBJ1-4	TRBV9	ASSEQTGPYEKLF
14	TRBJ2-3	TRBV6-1	ASVQGRLPLTDTQY
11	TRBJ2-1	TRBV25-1	ASSEYLSNEQF
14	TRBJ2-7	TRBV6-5	ASSYLGREVTYEQY
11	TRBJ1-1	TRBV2	ASSRGFAKEAF
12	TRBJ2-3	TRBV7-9	ASSLAQGSDTQY
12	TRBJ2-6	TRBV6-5	AARTNSGANVLT
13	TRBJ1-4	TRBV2	ASKERTGGTEKLF